The rows below give T cell receptor beta chains drawn from one sample of a study of Graves' ophthalmopathy and Graves' hyperthyroidism. TCRdb called the multiplex PCR reads again in MiXCR, with one record for every CDR3 protein. The sample includes hundreds of thousands of distinct CDR3 sequences, around 42% of them seen just once. Sequenced: peripheral blood. These receptors all come from an adult man with Graves' ophthalmopathy. Each CDR3 is given without its conserved first and last residue. Expanded clones get a size class; other rows say once, few or many, or leave the size out.

TRBJ1-5 | TRBV7-7 | few | ASSLDYNQPQH
TRBJ1-2 | TRBV10-2 | few | ASSEGYFNYGYT
TRBJ1-1 | TRBV20-1 | - | SARMNTEAF
TRBJ1-2 | TRBV10-3 | few | AISDGDSLYGYT
TRBJ2-7 | TRBV7-3 | - | ASSRQGAVYEQY
TRBJ2-6 | TRBV29-1 | - | SAGSSLGQGNSGANVLT
TRBJ2-5 | TRBV19 | few | ASSIAGGGQETQY
TRBJ2-2 | TRBV7-6 | - | ASSFGLAGAASNTGELF
TRBJ1-1 | TRBV7-3 | few | ASSSPGETEAF
TRBJ1-4 | TRBV15 | - | ATSRGRAREKLF
TRBJ2-3 | TRBV10-3 | - | AMRLAGLSDTQY
TRBJ1-1 | TRBV7-3 | - | ASSRGVNTEAF
TRBJ2-5 | TRBV7-9 | - | ASTKTEEETQY
TRBJ1-2 | TRBV20-1 | many | SARLPGPSNYGYT
TRBJ2-7 | TRBV7-2 | once | ASSPQGEYEQY
TRBJ1-2 | TRBV11-2 | - | ASSSSSNYGYT
TRBJ2-3 | TRBV20-1 | - | SARTGGGRTDTQY
TRBJ1-1 | TRBV2 | - | ASSAIGTGAGNTEAF
TRBJ2-7 | TRBV3-1 | few | ASSRRTAYEQY